This T cell receptor beta chain was observed in a study of shared clonotypes between healthy human individuals. CD45RO-negative CD8 cells positively selected for CCR7 made up the naive population, which excluded terminally differentiated effector memory CD45RA+ cells. Generated by immunoSEQ multiplex PCR, the TCRdb table keeps only in-frame clones and is missing some. The sample includes about 1.9 million clones, 93% of them seen just once. The CDR3 is 15 amino acids. Looked up from germline, CDR1 is SGHVS and CDR2 is FNYEAQ. V gave up 1 base and J gave up 5 bases, with 12 bases separating them. This receptor was identified in a man between 18 and 29 years old in good health. Some clones in this sample may be carry-over from other donors' samples. The chain combines TRBV7-6 with TRBJ1-5; TRBD1 is a possible D gene (5 bases). Sample: naive CD8+ T cells from PBMCs. The CDR3 protein is CASSLVSGFHQPQHF. CDR3 coding DNA: TGTGCCAGCAGCTTAGTGTCAGGGTTCCATCAGCCCCAGCATTTT.